Shown below are 28 T cell receptor beta chains from a single sample sequenced in a study of cytomegalovirus exposure and HLA in healthy donors. A multiplex PCR was run with 60 Vbeta primers and 13 Jbeta primers. Assay: immunoSEQ multiplex PCR; the TCRdb copy retains only in-frame clones and omits some. The repertoire holds 100,000 to 150,000 clones, with about three quarters as singletons. Sequenced input: PBMCs. The receptors originated from a woman aged 40 to 50 in good health and CMV-seropositive.

This clone appeared a few times. The chain is built from TRBV4-3 and TRBJ1-1; TRBD1 matches 7 bases. The J segment lost 1 base and the V segment lost 4 bases, leaving 6 bases of the junction unmatched. The CDR3 sequence is 15 residues long. From germline, CDR1 is LGHNA and CDR2 YSLEER. The CDR3 nucleotides read TGCGCCAGCAGCCCGAGGGGACAGTCGAACACTGAAGCTTTCTTT. The encoded protein is CASSPRGQSNTEAFF.

The J gene is TRBJ2-3, the V gene TRBV5-4; TRBD2 agrees at 12 bases. Looked up from germline, CDR1 is SGHNT and CDR2 is YYREEE (reference sequence). CDR3 length: 16 amino acids. Trimming at V came to 2 bases and at J to 4 bases, leaving 5 bases not matched to a gene. The CDR3 DNA reads as TGTGCCAGCAGCTTCCTAGCGGGGGGGCCTCCAGATACGCAGTATTTT. Amino acids: CASSFLAGGPPDTQYF.

The CDR3 is CASSESRQGRGVDTQYF. Here the CDR3 DNA reads TGTGCCAGCAGTGAATCCCGACAGGGGCGCGGGGTAGATACGCAGTATTTT. The chain recombines TRBV2 with TRBJ2-3; TRBD1 matches at 8 bases. This CDR3 region has 17 residues. Trimming cost V 2 bases and J 5 bases; bases outside gene matches: 12. CDR1 and CDR2 (germline): SNHLY, FYNNEI.

This clone was seen a handful of times. The CDR3 nucleotides are TGCGCCAGCAGCCGGGGGACGGAGTCCTATGGCTACACCTTC. This codes for CASSRGTESYGYTF. The chain is built from TRBV5-1 and TRBJ1-2, with a weak D call TRBD1 (5 bases). The V and J ends lost 4 bases and 4 bases respectively, with 14 bases between them. Germline V lookup: CDR1 SGHRS, CDR2 YFSETQ. This CDR3 has 14 residues.

CDR3 coding DNA: TGTGCCAGCAGCTTATCGGGAGGTCCTCACTATGGCTACACCTTC. Amino acid sequence: CASSLSGGPHYGYTF. The chain carries TRBV7-9 and TRBJ1-2; D gene unclear. Per germline, CDR1 SEHNR and CDR2 FQNEAQ (reference sequence). CDR3 length: 15 residues. V gave up 2 bases and J gave up 3 bases, with 13 bases separating them.

V and J are TRBV4-2 and TRBJ1-2; 7 bases are shared with TRBD1. This CDR3 contains 13 residues. The V and J ends lost 7 bases and 7 bases, in that order; junction bases with no gene match: 9. Germline-derived CDR1 and CDR2 are LGHNA and YNFKEQ. The CDR3 here is CASNEGAGGGYTF. In DNA, the CDR3 is TGTGCCAGCAATGAGGGGGCAGGAGGTGGCTACACCTTC.

The rearrangement joins TRBV6-1 to TRBJ1-2; 7 bases are shared with TRBD1. Germline V gene lookup returns CDR1 MNHNS and CDR2 SASEGT. CDR3 size: 13 residues. V lost 8 bases and J lost 0; bases outside the gene matches: 3. In DNA, the CDR3 is TGTGCCAGCCGGACAGGCCCTAACTATGGCTACACCTTC. Translating gives CASRTGPNYGYTF.

The rearrangement uses TRBV7-9 and TRBJ2-1, with 8 positions matching TRBD2. The CDR3 is 15 residues long. The V and J ends lost 2 bases and 2 bases, in that order; junction bases with no gene match: 2. Germline V gives CDR1 SEHNR, CDR2 FQNEAQ (reference sequence). The CDR3 loop is CASSLTSGPYNEQFF. CDR3 DNA: TGTGCCAGCAGCTTAACTAGCGGTCCCTACAATGAGCAGTTCTTC.

V gene TRBV5-1 combines with J gene TRBJ1-1; TRBD1 is a possible D gene (5 bases). The germline CDR1 and CDR2 sequences are SGHRS and YFSETQ. The CDR3 length is 15 residues. V was trimmed by 3 bases and J by 1 base, leaving 13 bases between them. CDR3 sequence: CASSWGFGSNTEAFF. The DNA for the CDR3 is TGCGCCAGCAGCTGGGGCTTTGGTTCGAACACTGAAGCTTTCTTT.

This clone was counted a single time. The identical CDR3 is also encoded by other nucleotide sequences in the sample. This chain joins TRBV5-6 and TRBJ1-1, with a tentative D call TRBD1 (5 bases). The germline V and J ends were trimmed by 4 bases and 4 bases, with 11 bases remaining between them. The CDR3 is 13 residues long. Germline loops: CDR1 SGHDT, CDR2 YYEEEE. The CDR3 DNA follows: TGTGCCAGCAGCCTGGGGAGGGGCACTGAAGCTTTCTTT. Translating it yields CASSLGRGTEAFF.

The chain employs TRBV6-5 and TRBJ1-2; 8 bases agree with TRBD1. Germline V CDR1 and CDR2: MNHEY, SVGAGI. J was trimmed by 5 bases and V by 7 bases; bases with no gene match: 6. The CDR3 has 13 residues. CDR3 nucleotides: TGTGCCAGCACCGGGACAGGCTTTTATGGCTACACCTTC. Its protein is CASTGTGFYGYTF.

The chain links TRBV5-1 to TRBJ2-5; TRBD1 might be the D (6 bases). Germline V gene data show CDR1 as SGHRS and CDR2 as YFSETQ. The CDR3 is 14 residues long. Trimming removed 7 bases from V and 1 base from J, with 14 bases in between. The CDR3 nucleotides are TGCGCCAGCTGCATCGCGGACAGCCAAGAGACCCAGTACTTC. It is translated as CASCIADSQETQYF. Based on the CDR3 plus reference TRBV5-1 and TRBJ2-5, the full variable domain is KAGVTQTPRYLIKTRGQQVTLSCSPISGHRSVSWYQQTPGQGLQFLFEYFSETQRNKGNFPGRFSGRQFSNSRSEMNVSTLELGDSALYLCASCIADSQETQYFGPGTRLLVL.

Points on this clone: Distinct nucleotide sequences in the sample also encode this CDR3. The chain is built from TRBV30 and TRBJ1-6, with TRBD1 identical over 7 bases. The CDR3 has 13 residues. J lost 10 bases, V lost 4 bases, and 7 bases had no gene match. Per the germline V gene, CDR1 is GTSNPN and CDR2 is SVGIG (reference sequence). Here the CDR3 reads CAWMTGLSSPLHF. CDR3 nucleotides: TGTGCCTGGATGACAGGGTTGAGCTCACCCCTCCACTTT.

J is TRBJ2-3 and V is TRBV7-2; D is ambiguous. The V gene lost 5 bases and the J gene lost 8 bases, with 11 bases spanning the gap. Germline assignment: CDR1 SGHTA and CDR2 FQGNSA. The CDR3 covers 12 residues. CDR3 residues: CASSGERVTQYF. CDR3 DNA sequence: TGTGCCAGCAGCGGAGAACGGGTTACGCAGTATTTT.

The chain combines TRBV18 with TRBJ2-2; possibly TRBD2 for D (5 bases). This CDR3 has 16 residues. Germline V gives CDR1 KGHSH, CDR2 LQKENI. With 5 bases removed from V and 0 bases from J, the gap between germline ends came to 13 bases. The DNA for the CDR3 is TGTGCCAGCTCATCCTCCGGGAACACGAACACCGGGGAGCTGTTTTTT. Residues: CASSSSGNTNTGELFF.

The J gene is TRBJ1-3, the V gene TRBV7-8, with D possibly matching TRBD1 (6 bases). Germline V lookup: CDR1 SGHVS, CDR2 FQNEAQ. V gave up 5 bases and J gave up 3 bases, with 20 bases separating them. The CDR3 runs to 17 residues. CDR3 protein: CASSRSRLGAVGNTIYF. CDR3 sequence (DNA): TGTGCCAGCAGCCGATCTAGGTTGGGGGCGGTTGGAAACACCATATATTTT.

The chain links TRBV11-2 to TRBJ2-1, with unresolved D. The CDR3 contains 11 residues. The V end was cut by 6 bases, the J end by 6 bases, with 6 bases between. CDR1 is SGHAT, CDR2 FQNNGV, per germline. CDR3 residues: CASRASNEQFF. CDR3 DNA: TGTGCCAGCAGAGCTTCCAATGAGCAGTTCTTC.

V is TRBV6-6 and J is TRBJ1-2, with a weak D call TRBD1 (6 bases). The germline V gene encodes CDR1 MNHNY and CDR2 SVGAGI (reference sequence). The CDR3 extends over 12 amino acids. Trimming took 7 bases from V and 5 from J, leaving 11 bases between them. CDR3 bases: TGTGCCAGCACCGAAACAGGGTATGGCTACACCTTC. Residues: CASTETGYGYTF.

This clone was observed a handful of times. This chain uses TRBV7-7 with TRBJ2-1; 9 bases align to TRBD2. Germline V gives CDR1 SSHAT, CDR2 FNYEAQ (reference sequence). This CDR3 spans 15 amino acids. With 6 bases clipped from V and 8 bases from J, the junction kept 11 bases outside the gene matches. CDR3 in DNA: TGTGCCAGCAGTCCCGGGACTAGCTATGTCGATGAGCAGTTCTTC. Translated, it gives CASSPGTSYVDEQFF.

The V call is TRBV6-1, the J call TRBJ1-4; the D gene is possibly TRBD1 (5 bases). The germline V gene encodes CDR1 MNHNS and CDR2 SASEGT. With 1 base removed from V and 10 bases from J, the gap between germline ends came to 13 bases. This CDR3 has 14 residues. The CDR3 is CASSEVWDGGKLFF. The CDR3 DNA is TGTGCCAGCAGTGAAGTTTGGGACGGGGGAAAACTGTTTTTT.

The CDR3 spells CASSPDRERAGELFF. The CDR3 region has the DNA TGCGCCAGCAGCCCAGACAGGGAAAGGGCCGGGGAGCTGTTTTTT. This chain joins TRBV5-1 and TRBJ2-2, with 7 bases fitting TRBD1. CDR1 and CDR2 (germline): SGHRS, YFSETQ. The CDR3 is 15 amino acids. V dropped 4 bases and J dropped 6; count of bases not matched to a gene: 9.

This chain connects TRBV27 to TRBJ2-7; 7 bases agree with TRBD2. Germline V gives CDR1 MNHEY, CDR2 SMNVEV (reference sequence). The CDR3 covers 15 residues. Trimming cost V 6 bases and J 1 base; bases outside gene matches: 9. CDR3 sequence: CASSLTSGLSYEQYF. CDR3 nucleotide sequence: TGTGCCAGCAGCTTAACCTCGGGACTATCCTACGAGCAGTACTTC.

This chain joins TRBV29-1 and TRBJ1-2; perhaps TRBD1 as D (6 bases). Looked up from germline, CDR1 is SQVTM and CDR2 is ANQGSEA. The V end was cut by 0 bases, the J end by 8 bases, with 16 bases between. This CDR3 has 14 amino acids. CDR3 region: CSVEDRGRDEGYTF. DNA for the CDR3: TGCAGCGTTGAAGACAGGGGCAGAGACGAGGGCTACACCTTC. Full variable domain (remainder filled in from reference TRBV29-1 and TRBJ1-2): SAVISQKPSRDICQRGTSLTIQCQVDSQVTMMFWYRQQPGQSLTLIATANQGSEATYESGFVIDKFPISRPNLTFSTLTVSNMSPEDSSIYLCSVEDRGRDEGYTFGSGTRLTVV.

The chain recombines TRBV15 with TRBJ1-5; 7 bases are shared with TRBD1. Germline lookup yields CDR1 LNHNV and CDR2 YYDKDF (reference sequence). The ends lost 2 bases at V and 4 bases at J; junction bases unmatched: 5. This CDR3 contains 15 residues. This CDR3 reads CATSRPGQVNQPQHF. The CDR3 bases are TGTGCCACCAGCAGACCCGGACAGGTTAATCAGCCCCAGCATTTT. Filled out from reference TRBV15 and TRBJ1-5, the complete variable domain reads DAMVIQNPRYQVTQFGKPVTLSCSQTLNHNVMYWYQQKSSQAPKLLFHYYDKDFNNEADTPDNFQSRRPNTSFCFLDIRSPGLGDTAMYLCATSRPGQVNQPQHFGDGTRLSIL.

The chain joins TRBV6-1 to TRBJ1-1; D is unresolved. This CDR3 has 11 amino acids. The germline gives CDR1 MNHNS, CDR2 SASEGT. V was trimmed by 8 bases and J by 3 bases, leaving 7 bases between them. CDR3 in DNA: TGTGCCAGCTTTTACTACACTGAAGCTTTCTTT. Translating gives CASFYYTEAFF.

The chain has TRBV6-5 and TRBJ1-2, with D tentatively TRBD1 (5 bases). The ends were cut back, 1 base at V and 6 bases at J, with 15 bases in the middle. CDR1 and CDR2 (germline): MNHEY, SVGAGI. CDR3 size: 15 residues. The CDR3 nucleotides are TGTGCCAGCAGTTACTACGGCAGGGTCTCAGATGGCTACACCTTC. Translating it yields CASSYYGRVSDGYTF.

The V gene is TRBV7-2, the J gene TRBJ2-5; 10 bases align to TRBD2. The CDR3 extends over 16 amino acids. With 2 bases clipped from V and 4 bases from J, the junction kept 7 bases outside the gene matches. Germline lookup yields CDR1 SGHTA and CDR2 FQGNSA. The CDR3 is CASSLQPSGGGETQYF. The CDR3 nucleotides are TGTGCCAGCAGCTTACAGCCTAGCGGGGGAGGAGAGACCCAGTACTTC.

This clone was detected only once. J is TRBJ2-7 and V is TRBV7-8; 9 nucleotides align to TRBD2. V was clipped by 5 bases and J by 2 bases; unmatched bases: 7. The CDR3 runs 15 residues. Germline CDR1 SGHVS, CDR2 FQNEAQ. The CDR3 reads CASSMTSGPTYEQYF. The CDR3 DNA reads TGTGCCAGCAGCATGACTAGCGGACCCACCTACGAGCAGTACTTC.